The 30 T cell receptor beta chains in this list originate from one sample, sequenced in a study of blood T cell repertoires in COVID-19. Profiled with immunoSEQ multiplex PCR; TCRdb holds only in-frame clones, not every one. Here the sample spans 150,000 or so clones, 85% to 90% being singletons. Sequenced input: peripheral blood. These TCRs come from a man aged 55 to 70 with COVID-19, enrolled during active disease.

This chain links TRBV5-4 with TRBJ2-1, with 8 bases lining up with TRBD1. The germline CDR1 and CDR2 sequences are SGHNT and YYREEE (reference sequence). V lost 4 bases and J lost 6; bases outside the gene matches: 3. The CDR3 totals 13 residues. CDR3 region: CASSLDRGNEQFF. DNA for the CDR3: TGTGCCAGCAGCCTAGACAGGGGCAATGAGCAGTTCTTC. The whole variable domain, filled in from reference TRBV5-4 and TRBJ2-1, reads ETGVTQSPTHLIKTRGQQVTLRCSSQSGHNTVSWYQQALGQGPQFIFQYYREEENGRGNFPPRFSGLQFPNYSSELNVNALELDDSALYLCASSLDRGNEQFFGPGTRLTVL.

V gene TRBV2 combines with J gene TRBJ2-7; D gene unclear. The V and J ends lost 0 bases and 5 bases respectively, with 5 bases between them. The CDR3 is made up of 12 amino acids. Germline assignment: CDR1 SNHLY and CDR2 FYNNEI. The CDR3 reads CASSEALDEQYF. Here the CDR3 DNA reads TGTGCCAGCAGTGAAGCTCTCGACGAGCAGTACTTC.

The chain links TRBV5-1 to TRBJ1-1; D is unresolved. Germline lookup yields CDR1 SGHRS and CDR2 YFSETQ. The CDR3 totals 14 residues. Trimming shortened V by 4 bases and J by 5 bases, and 15 bases separated the two germline ends. CDR3 sequence (DNA): TGCGCCAGCAGCCCTCAGGAGGTGGAAACTGAAGCTTTCTTT. Amino acids: CASSPQEVETEAFF.

This CDR3 reads CASKGQGTTRSGELFF. CDR3 coding DNA: TGCGCCAGCAAGGGACAGGGGACAACCCGGTCCGGGGAGCTGTTTTTT. The chain uses TRBV5-1 and TRBJ2-2, with 10 positions matching TRBD1. Germline V CDR1 and CDR2: SGHRS, YFSETQ. V lost 6 bases, J lost 6 bases, and 11 bases stayed unmatched. This CDR3 comprises 16 residues.

The rearrangement uses TRBV5-1 and TRBJ1-2; tentatively, D is TRBD1 (5 bases). Germline values: CDR1 SGHRS, CDR2 YFSETQ. This CDR3 is built from 14 residues. Trimming shortened V by 1 base and J by 8 bases, and 15 bases separated the two germline ends. The CDR3 is CASSLLSGTEGYTF. CDR3 nucleotides: TGCGCCAGCAGCTTGTTATCCGGGACTGAAGGCTACACCTTC.

The rearrangement uses TRBV4-2 and TRBJ2-5, with 10 bases fitting TRBD2. CDR1 and CDR2 (germline): LGHNA, YNFKEQ. J was trimmed by 5 bases and V by 1 base; bases with no gene match: 7. This CDR3 region has 16 residues. The CDR3 here is CASSQGSLAGEETQYF. CDR3 bases: TGTGCCAGCAGCCAAGGAAGTCTAGCGGGGGAGGAGACCCAGTACTTC.

CDR3 in amino acids: CASLAGEFYNEQFF. The CDR3 DNA reads as TGTGCCAGCTTAGCGGGGGAGTTCTACAATGAGCAGTTCTTC. The chain combines TRBV2 with TRBJ2-1; 9 nucleotides match TRBD2. Germline V gene sequence: CDR1 SNHLY, CDR2 FYNNEI. V trimming: 8 bases; J trimming: 3 bases; junction bases outside the gene matches: 5. This CDR3 contains 14 residues.

This chain uses TRBV6-6 with TRBJ1-1; 12 nucleotides line up with TRBD1. The CDR3 is 16 amino acids. Trimming at V came to 4 bases and at J to 7 bases, leaving 10 bases not matched to a gene. Germline CDR1 MNHNY, CDR2 SVGAGI (reference sequence). CDR3 bases: TGTGCCAGCAGTTCACCGGGACAGGGGGCTCGGGGTGAAGCTTTCTTT. It codes for CASSSPGQGARGEAFF.

The rearrangement links TRBV7-9 to TRBJ2-4; D is unresolved. From germline, CDR1 is SEHNR and CDR2 FQNEAQ (reference sequence). CDR3 length equals 12 residues. V was pared by 1 base and J by 5 bases, with 3 bases between. The CDR3, as DNA: TGTGCCAGCAGCTTAGTCGAAAACATTCAGTACTTC. Translating it yields CASSLVENIQYF.

This rearrangement joins TRBV28 to TRBJ1-1; D perhaps matches TRBD1 (6 bases). This CDR3 has 11 amino acids. Germline V CDR1 and CDR2: MDHEN, SYDVKM. V dropped 7 bases and J dropped 6 bases, with 9 bases sitting between them. CDR3 sequence (DNA): TGTGCCAGCACGACAGGTCCTGAAGCTTTCTTT. This gives the protein CASTTGPEAFF.

The chain links TRBV3-1 (or the pseudogene TRBV3-2) to TRBJ1-4; 7 nucleotides agree with TRBD1. Germline values: CDR1 LGHDT, CDR2 YNNKEL (reference sequence). Unmatched junction bases numbered 1, after V lost 1 base and J lost 8 bases. CDR3 length: 13 residues. The CDR3 nucleotides read TGTGCCAGCAGCCAAGGAGGGGGCGAAAAACTGTTTTTT. This sequence encodes CASSQGGGEKLFF.

The chain is built from TRBV7-9 and TRBJ2-7; a weak D match, TRBD2 (7 bases). CDR1 and CDR2 (germline): SEHNR, FQNEAQ (reference sequence). V shed 3 bases and J shed 0 bases, with 12 bases lying between them. The CDR3 has 15 amino acids. CDR3 sequence reads: CASSFGGASSYEQYF. The CDR3 DNA sequence: TGTGCCAGCAGCTTTGGGGGGGCGAGCTCCTACGAGCAGTACTTC.

The CDR3 loop reads CATQDRQNTEAFF. The CDR3 DNA is TGTGCCACCCAAGACAGGCAGAACACTGAAGCTTTCTTT. The gene calls are TRBV6-5 and TRBJ1-1; D possibly corresponds to TRBD1 (6 bases). The CDR3 contains 13 residues. CDR1 and CDR2 from the germline V gene are MNHEY and SVGAGI. Trimming pared 10 bases from V and 1 base from J, leaving 13 bases between.

The chain uses TRBV5-4 and TRBJ2-5; no definite D call. Germline-derived CDR1 and CDR2 are SGHNT and YYREEE (reference sequence). With 4 bases removed from V and 4 bases from J, the gap between germline ends came to 14 bases. The CDR3 contains 14 residues. The DNA of the CDR3 is TGTGCCAGCAGCCCGACCCGGAGCCCAGAGACCCAGTACTTC. It encodes CASSPTRSPETQYF.

This clone was observed once. The chain has TRBV25-1 and TRBJ1-4; D gene unclear. V gave up 3 bases and J gave up 5 bases, with 16 bases separating them. This CDR3 has 16 residues. CDR1 is MGHDK and CDR2 is SYGVNS in the germline V gene. The CDR3 DNA reads TGTGCCAGCAGTGACGGTGCGGCAAGAACAAATGAAAAACTGTTTTTT. Protein: CASSDGAARTNEKLFF.

This clone came up a few times. The V and J genes are TRBV6-5 and TRBJ2-7, with 10 bases matching TRBD1. There are 15 residues in the CDR3. V lost 7 bases to trimming and J lost 6 bases; unmatched junction nucleotides: 12. Germline-derived CDR1 and CDR2 are MNHEY and SVGAGI. The CDR3 is CASTTRNGDRGEQYF. CDR3 sequence (DNA): TGTGCCAGCACCACCCGGAATGGGGACAGGGGCGAGCAGTACTTC.

This clone turned up a few times. This sequence joins TRBV7-8 and TRBJ1-2; D gene unclear. The germline V and J ends were trimmed by 5 bases and 0 bases, with 16 bases remaining between them. The CDR3 consists of 16 residues. Germline V CDR1 and CDR2: SGHVS, FQNEAQ. CDR3 sequence reads: CASSHPEVSSNYGYTF. The CDR3 DNA sequence: TGTGCCAGCAGCCATCCAGAGGTTTCTTCTAACTATGGCTACACCTTC.

The chain links TRBV7-2 to TRBJ2-5; 12 bases line up with TRBD1. After removal of 5 bases from V and 5 bases from J, the junction contained 15 bases not matched to a gene. The germline V gene has CDR1 SGHTA and CDR2 FQGNSA. CDR3 size: 18 residues. CDR3 loop: CASSPRAAGQGARETQYF. CDR3 bases: TGTGCCAGCAGCCCACGTGCAGCGGGACAGGGGGCGAGGGAGACCCAGTACTTC.

The chain employs TRBV4-2 and TRBJ2-2, with 7 bases fitting TRBD1. Germline V gene data show CDR1 as LGHNA and CDR2 as YNFKEQ. CDR3 length: 17 residues. V shed 1 base and J 6 bases; nucleotides not matched to a gene: 11. As DNA, the CDR3 is TGTGCCAGCAGCCAAGTTACGACAGGGCTCGTTGCCGGGGAGCTGTTTTTT. Translating it yields CASSQVTTGLVAGELFF.

The gene calls are TRBV9 and TRBJ2-1; TRBD1 might be the D (6 bases). The V end lost 2 bases, the J end lost 6 bases, and 27 bases lay between the germline ends. The germline gives CDR1 SGDLS, CDR2 YYNGEE. The CDR3 length is 19 residues. CDR3: CASSVASPTGQVGRNEQFF. As DNA, the CDR3 is TGTGCCAGCAGCGTGGCTTCTCCAACAGGGCAAGTAGGTCGCAATGAGCAGTTCTTC. The full variable domain, completed using reference TRBV9 and TRBJ2-1, is DSGVTQTPKHLITATGQRVTLRCSPRSGDLSVYWYQQSLDQGLQFLIQYYNGEERAKGNILERFSAQQFPDLHSELNLSSLELGDSALYFCASSVASPTGQVGRNEQFFGPGTRLTVL.

The chain couples TRBV2 to TRBJ2-7; D is ambiguous. This CDR3 contains 10 residues. Trimming cost V 7 bases and J 4 bases, with 5 bases left between them. Germline V gene sequence: CDR1 SNHLY, CDR2 FYNNEI. The CDR3 is CASTRYEQYF. The CDR3 DNA is TGTGCCAGCACTCGTTACGAGCAGTACTTC. The complete variable domain, with remaining parts taken from reference TRBV2 and TRBJ2-7, reads EPEVTQTPSHQVTQMGQEVILRCVPISNHLYFYWYRQILGQKVEFLVSFYNNEISEKSEIFDDQFSVERPDGSNFTLKIRSTKLEDSAMYFCASTRYEQYFGPGTRLTVT.

CDR3 bases: TGTGCCAGCAGCAGACTAGCGGGGGGGCGAACAGATACGCAGTATTTT. Translated, it gives CASSRLAGGRTDTQYF. This rearrangement joins TRBV7-9 to TRBJ2-3; 14 bases agree with TRBD2. CDR1 and CDR2 (germline): SEHNR, FQNEAQ (reference sequence). The CDR3 contains 16 residues. Trimming cost V 5 bases and J 3 bases; bases outside gene matches: 4.

The chain employs TRBV5-6 and TRBJ1-1, with D possibly being TRBD1 (6 bases). From germline, CDR1 is SGHDT and CDR2 YYEEEE. The CDR3 spans 15 residues. Deletions cut 0 bases from V and 3 bases from J, with 12 bases between. As DNA, the CDR3 is TGTGCCAGCAGCTTGGGACCACAGGGCGACACTGAAGCTTTCTTT. Encoded protein: CASSLGPQGDTEAFF.

This clone was observed a few times. This chain joins TRBV6-1 and TRBJ1-3; D remains ambiguous. This CDR3 contains 16 residues. V lost 2 bases and J 0 bases, leaving 11 bases between the germline ends. The germline CDR1 and CDR2 sequences are MNHNS and SASEGT. The DNA of the CDR3 is TGTGCCAGCAGTGAAATGGCGGGCACCTCTGGAAACACCATATATTTT. The encoded protein is CASSEMAGTSGNTIYF.

V usage is TRBV6-2 or TRBV6-3 and J usage is TRBJ1-2, with 8 bases that match TRBD1. The CDR3 contains 16 residues. Germline CDR1 is MNHEY and CDR2 is SVGEGT. The junction had 14 bases not matched to a gene; V was cut back by 3 bases and J by 8 bases. CDR3 protein: CASSYGNDRGGYGYTF. The DNA for the CDR3 is TGTGCCAGCAGTTATGGAAACGACAGGGGAGGTTACGGCTACACCTTC.

The chain employs TRBV12-3 or TRBV12-4 and TRBJ1-2, with D unclear. V shed 6 bases and J shed 5 bases, with 13 bases lying between them. The CDR3 runs 13 residues. The CDR3 coding sequence is TGTGCCAGCAGAAATAGCGGGCCTTATGGCTACACCTTC. It translates to CASRNSGPYGYTF.

This clone was observed once. The chain couples TRBV10-2 to TRBJ2-2, with a possible D match to TRBD2 (6 bases). The ends were cut back, 2 bases at V and 2 bases at J, with 6 bases in the middle. Germline CDR1 is WSHSY and CDR2 is SAAADI. The CDR3 runs 14 residues. CDR3 amino acids: CASSEGLNTGELFF. CDR3 DNA sequence: TGCGCCAGCAGTGAGGGACTAAACACCGGGGAGCTGTTTTTT.

The CDR3 nucleotides are TGTGCCAGCAGACAGCTAGCCAAAAACATTCAGTACTTC. This encodes CASRQLAKNIQYF. V usage is TRBV6-5 and J usage is TRBJ2-4; D uncertain. This CDR3 contains 13 residues. Trimming removed 6 bases from V and 0 bases from J, with 6 bases in between. The germline gives CDR1 MNHEY, CDR2 SVGAGI.

The CDR3 nucleotides are TGTGCCAGCAGCTACCCATCAGGGGTGAACACTGAAGCTTTCTTT. This translates into CASSYPSGVNTEAFF. The J gene is TRBJ1-1, the V gene TRBV7-2, with D tentatively TRBD1 (6 bases). V was shortened by 4 bases and J by 0 bases, with 12 bases between the two germline ends. The germline gives CDR1 SGHTA, CDR2 FQGNSA. This CDR3 contains 15 residues.

This rearrangement joins TRBV19 to TRBJ1-2; TRBD1 is a possible D gene (6 bases). With 10 bases removed from V and 4 bases from J, the gap between germline ends came to 19 bases. CDR3 length: 14 residues. Germline V gives CDR1 LNHDA, CDR2 SQIVND (reference sequence). Written as DNA, the CDR3 is TGTGCCACCAAGAAGTTACAGGGATTCTATGGCTACACCTTC. Amino acid sequence: CATKKLQGFYGYTF.